These T cell receptor beta chains were read from a single sample in a study of blood T cell repertoires in COVID-19. Sequenced by immunoSEQ multiplex PCR; TCRdb stores in-frame clones only, minus some. The table records 320,000 or so clones, roughly 87% of them present only once. The sample was PBMCs or T cells enriched from blood (not recorded which). The receptor set was obtained from a woman aged 30 to 39 who had recovered from COVID-19. Each CDR3 is given with its conserved first and last residue. Each record gives: CDR3 protein, CDR3 DNA, V gene, CDR3 length, D gene, J gene, clone size. A D gene is named only where the DNA matches it firmly. Where a row states a size, it is once, few, many or the class of an expanded clone; other rows omit it.

CDR3: CASSAGTGAYEQYF
DNA: TGTGCCAGCAGTGCCGGGACAGGGGCCTACGAGCAGTACTTC
V: TRBV28
length: 14
D: TRBD1
J: TRBJ2-7
size: NA

CDR3: CAWSVHGSNQPQHF
DNA: TGTGCCTGGAGTGTACACGGGAGCAATCAGCCCCAGCATTTT
V: TRBV30
length: 14
D: NA
J: TRBJ1-5
size: NA

CDR3: CASRLGGGTDYGYTF
DNA: TGTGCAAGTCGCTTAGGTGGGGGCACGGACTATGGCTACACCTTC
V: TRBV12-2
length: 15
D: NA
J: TRBJ1-2
size: NA

CDR3: CASSQTGTSSGANVLTF
DNA: TGTGCCAGCAGCCAGACCGGGACAAGCTCTGGGGCCAACGTCCTGACTTTC
V: TRBV5-5
length: 17
D: NA
J: TRBJ2-6
size: NA

CDR3: CASSPVAGGRDYGYTF
DNA: TGTGCCAGCTCACCAGTCGCAGGGGGCCGGGACTATGGCTACACCTTC
V: TRBV18
length: 16
D: TRBD1
J: TRBJ1-2
size: NA

CDR3: CASSVSSEETQYF
DNA: TGTGCCAGCAGTGTATCCAGCGAGGAGACCCAGTACTTC
V: TRBV2
length: 13
D: NA
J: TRBJ2-5
size: NA

CDR3: CASHRTGGPYEQYF
DNA: TGTGCCAGCCATCGGACAGGGGGGCCATACGAGCAGTACTTC
V: TRBV5-5
length: 14
D: TRBD1
J: TRBJ2-7
size: NA

CDR3: CASSRDREDQPQHF
DNA: TGTGCCAGCAGCCGGGACAGGGAGGATCAGCCCCAGCATTTT
V: TRBV6-5
length: 14
D: TRBD1
J: TRBJ1-5
size: NA

CDR3: CASSLEAGTTSPLHF
DNA: TGTGCCAGCAGCTTAGAGGCGGGTACGACTTCACCCCTCCACTTT
V: TRBV7-2
length: 15
D: NA
J: TRBJ1-6
size: NA

CDR3: CASSLRQGGEAFF
DNA: TGTGCCAGCAGCCTCCGACAGGGTGGGGAAGCTTTCTTT
V: TRBV12-3/TRBV12-4
length: 13
D: TRBD1
J: TRBJ1-1
size: few

CDR3: CASSEQGATGNTIYF
DNA: TGTGCCAGCAGTGAACAGGGGGCAACTGGAAACACCATATATTTT
V: TRBV6-1
length: 15
D: TRBD1
J: TRBJ1-3
size: few

CDR3: CASSALNTGELFF
DNA: TGTGCCAGCAGCGCGCTCAACACCGGGGAGCTGTTTTTT
V: TRBV7-9
length: 13
D: NA
J: TRBJ2-2
size: once

CDR3: CASSSELAGGLRNEQFF
DNA: TGCGCCAGCAGCAGCGAACTAGCGGGGGGGTTGAGGAATGAGCAGTTCTTC
V: TRBV4-1
length: 17
D: TRBD2
J: TRBJ2-1
size: NA

CDR3: CASSQDRQGDSPLHF
DNA: TGCGCCAGCAGCCAAGATCGGCAGGGGGATTCACCCCTCCACTTT
V: TRBV4-3
length: 15
D: TRBD1
J: TRBJ1-6
size: NA

CDR3: CASSQDRGTALTEAFF
DNA: TGTGCCAGCAGCCAAGATCGAGGGACAGCCCTCACTGAAGCTTTCTTT
V: TRBV3-1/TRBV3-2
length: 16
D: TRBD1
J: TRBJ1-1
size: NA

CDR3: CASTDLDRDITGELFF
DNA: TGTGCCAGCACCGACCTGGACAGGGATATCACCGGGGAGCTGTTTTTT
V: TRBV5-4
length: 16
D: TRBD1
J: TRBJ2-2
size: few

CDR3: CASSFRTGGTDTQYF
DNA: TGTGCCAGCAGTTTCCGGACAGGGGGGACAGATACGCAGTATTTT
V: TRBV28
length: 15
D: TRBD1
J: TRBJ2-3
size: NA

CDR3: CASSHAGQGTNEQYF
DNA: TGCGCCAGCAGTCACGCGGGACAGGGGACGAACGAGCAGTACTTC
V: TRBV23-1
length: 15
D: TRBD1
J: TRBJ2-7
size: NA

CDR3: CASSGTGALFGGTEAFF
DNA: TGTGCCAGCAGCGGAACAGGGGCTCTCTTTGGGGGCACTGAAGCTTTCTTT
V: TRBV7-9
length: 17
D: TRBD1
J: TRBJ1-1
size: NA

CDR3: CASSGQGAVTEAFF
DNA: TGTGCCAGCAGCGGGCAGGGGGCTGTCACTGAAGCTTTCTTT
V: TRBV7-2
length: 14
D: TRBD1
J: TRBJ1-1
size: NA

CDR3: CASSFRGLYEKLFF
DNA: TGTGCCAGCAGCTTTCGTGGGCTGTATGAAAAACTGTTTTTT
V: TRBV5-4
length: 14
D: NA
J: TRBJ1-4
size: NA

CDR3: CAWMGQGPETQYF
DNA: TGTGCCTGGATGGGACAGGGGCCAGAGACCCAGTACTTC
V: TRBV30
length: 13
D: TRBD1
J: TRBJ2-5
size: NA

CDR3: CASSSGGTRRTDTQYF
DNA: TGTGCCAGTAGTTCCGGCGGGACTAGAAGGACAGATACGCAGTATTTT
V: TRBV19
length: 16
D: TRBD2
J: TRBJ2-3
size: NA

CDR3: CASSGTWESEQYF
DNA: TGTGCCAGCAGCGGGACATGGGAGTCCGAGCAGTACTTC
V: TRBV2
length: 13
D: NA
J: TRBJ2-7
size: NA

CDR3: CASSLLVPPAKNIQYF
DNA: TGTGCCAGCTCCCTACTAGTACCCCCCGCCAAAAACATTCAGTACTTC
V: TRBV18
length: 16
D: NA
J: TRBJ2-4
size: NA

CDR3: CASSAKGPGQGVDGYTF
DNA: TGTGCCAGCTCAGCCAAGGGTCCCGGACAGGGAGTCGATGGCTACACCTTC
V: TRBV18
length: 17
D: TRBD1
J: TRBJ1-2
size: NA

CDR3: CASRQGLAYIGELFF
DNA: TGTGCCAGCAGGCAGGGGCTAGCTTACATCGGGGAGCTGTTTTTT
V: TRBV28
length: 15
D: NA
J: TRBJ2-2
size: once

CDR3: CASSWGQGYPPLHF
DNA: TGTGCCAGTAGTTGGGGACAGGGGTATCCACCCCTCCACTTT
V: TRBV19
length: 14
D: TRBD1
J: TRBJ1-6
size: NA

CDR3: CASSPGTGGIKPQHF
DNA: TGTGCCAGCAGTCCCGGGACAGGGGGTATTAAGCCCCAGCATTTT
V: TRBV2
length: 15
D: TRBD1
J: TRBJ1-5
size: NA

CDR3: CASSLIGLAGLSYEQYF
DNA: TGTGCCAGCAGCTTAATAGGTCTAGCGGGGCTTTCCTACGAGCAGTACTTC
V: TRBV7-2
length: 17
D: TRBD2
J: TRBJ2-7
size: NA

CDR3: CASSSSHSLDQQYF
DNA: TGCGCCAGCAGCTCCTCCCACAGCCTCGATCAGCAGTACTTC
V: TRBV5-1
length: 14
D: NA
J: TRBJ2-7
size: NA

CDR3: CATNGGVYTGELFF
DNA: TGTGCCACCAACGGGGGAGTATACACCGGGGAGCTGTTTTTT
V: TRBV28
length: 14
D: NA
J: TRBJ2-2
size: NA

CDR3: CASSLTGGGNYGYTF
DNA: TGTGCCAGCAGTCTTACAGGGGGGGGTAACTATGGCTACACCTTC
V: TRBV13
length: 15
D: TRBD1
J: TRBJ1-2
size: NA

CDR3: CASSPSGGVSTDTQYF
DNA: TGCGCCAGCAGCCCTAGCGGGGGGGTAAGCACAGATACGCAGTATTTT
V: TRBV4-1
length: 16
D: TRBD2
J: TRBJ2-3
size: NA

CDR3: CASSEATGGGRTNEKLFF
DNA: TGTGCCAGCAGTGAAGCCACAGGGGGCGGGAGGACTAATGAAAAACTGTTTTTT
V: TRBV2
length: 18
D: TRBD1
J: TRBJ1-4
size: NA

CDR3: CATSNRGGWETQYF
DNA: TGTGCCACCAGCAATAGGGGGGGCTGGGAGACCCAGTACTTC
V: TRBV15
length: 14
D: NA
J: TRBJ2-5
size: NA

CDR3: CASSYSARETQYF
DNA: TGTGCCAGCAGTTACTCCGCGAGGGAGACCCAGTACTTC
V: TRBV6-5
length: 13
D: NA
J: TRBJ2-5
size: NA

CDR3: CASRGTGWAEAFF
DNA: TGTGCCAGCAGGGGGACAGGATGGGCTGAAGCTTTCTTT
V: TRBV12-3/TRBV12-4
length: 13
D: TRBD1
J: TRBJ1-1
size: NA